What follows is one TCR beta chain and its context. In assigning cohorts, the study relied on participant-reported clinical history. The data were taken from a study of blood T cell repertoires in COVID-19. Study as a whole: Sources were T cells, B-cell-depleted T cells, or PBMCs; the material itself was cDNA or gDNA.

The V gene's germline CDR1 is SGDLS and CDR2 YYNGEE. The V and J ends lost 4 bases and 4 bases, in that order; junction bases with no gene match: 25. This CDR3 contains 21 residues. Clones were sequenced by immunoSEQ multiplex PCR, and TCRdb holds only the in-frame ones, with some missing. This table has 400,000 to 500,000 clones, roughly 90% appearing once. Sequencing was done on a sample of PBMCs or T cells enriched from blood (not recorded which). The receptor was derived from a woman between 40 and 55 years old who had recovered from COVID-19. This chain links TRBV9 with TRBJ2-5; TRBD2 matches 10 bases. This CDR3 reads CASSPGTSVPREGLFLETQYF. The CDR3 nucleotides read TGTGCCAGCAGCCCCGGGACTAGCGTCCCGCGGGAGGGCCTGTTCCTAGAGACCCAGTACTTC.